These T cell receptor beta chains were read from a single sample in a study of T cell responses to AZD1222 COVID-19 vaccine. Profiled with immunoSEQ multiplex PCR; TCRdb holds only in-frame clones, not every one. The table includes 140,000 or so clones, 92% detected once. The sequencing used peripheral blood, collected on day 0 of AZD1222 vaccination. Receptors originate from an adult in good health. Each CDR3 is given with its conserved first and last residue. The order of the fields is V gene, D gene, J gene, clone size, CDR3 DNA, CDR3 protein. A D gene is named only where the DNA matches it firmly. Rows give clone size only sometimes, using once, few, many, or a class for an expanded clone.

TRBV7-2	NA	TRBJ2-3	NA	TGTGCCAGCAGCTACGGAGCCTCGACAGATACGCAGTATTTT	CASSYGASTDTQYF
TRBV6-4	NA	TRBJ1-5	NA	TGTGCCAGCAGTGCAGCCCCCGACACGGGGCCCCAGCATTTT	CASSAAPDTGPQHF
TRBV7-7	TRBD1	TRBJ2-7	once	TGTGCTAGCAGCTTAAGTCGGGACAGGGGTTCCGAGCAGTACTTC	CASSLSRDRGSEQYF
TRBV28	TRBD1	TRBJ2-2	few	TGTGCCAGCAGTGCCGGGACAGCGAACACCGGGGAGCTGTTTTTT	CASSAGTANTGELFF
TRBV7-2	NA	TRBJ2-3	NA	TGTGCCAGCAGCACCCACGGTGCAGTAATACCCACAGATACGCAGTATTTT	CASSTHGAVIPTDTQYF
TRBV7-7	NA	TRBJ2-5	NA	TGTGCTAGCAGCTTCCAAACAGGGGAGACCCAGTACTTC	CASSFQTGETQYF
TRBV12-5	NA	TRBJ2-1	NA	TGTGCTAGTGGTTTGGACGGGGGATTGTACAATGAGCAGTTCTTC	CASGLDGGLYNEQFF
TRBV6-2/TRBV6-3	NA	TRBJ2-5	NA	TGTGCCAGCAGTTACTCCTGGGGCGGAGAGACCCAGTACTTC	CASSYSWGGETQYF
TRBV19	TRBD1	TRBJ2-7	NA	TGTGCCAGTAGTAGAAGGGGACAGGCGGGCTCCTACGAGCAGTACTTC	CASSRRGQAGSYEQYF
TRBV5-1	TRBD1	TRBJ2-7	NA	TGCGCCAGCAGCTTGCCCCGGGACAGGAGCTCCTACGAGCAGTACTTC	CASSLPRDRSSYEQYF
TRBV10-3	NA	TRBJ1-4	NA	TGTGCCATCAGTGTCAGGAATGAAAAACTGTTTTTT	CAISVRNEKLFF
TRBV6-5	NA	TRBJ1-1	NA	TGTGCCAGCAGTCAACCGGTGAACACTGAAGCTTTCTTT	CASSQPVNTEAFF
TRBV2	NA	TRBJ1-1	NA	TGTGCCAGCAAAAACCAGGGGAACACTGAAGCTTTCTTT	CASKNQGNTEAFF
TRBV28	NA	TRBJ2-1	NA	TGTGCCAGCAGTCCCGTGCGCTACAATGAGCAGTTCTTC	CASSPVRYNEQFF
TRBV7-2	NA	TRBJ1-2	NA	TGTGCCAGCATTCTCGAGGGATATGGCTACACCTTC	CASILEGYGYTF
TRBV29-1	TRBD1	TRBJ2-5	NA	TGCAGCGCCTACGGACAGGGGACTTGGGAGACCCAGTACTTC	CSAYGQGTWETQYF
TRBV5-1	NA	TRBJ1-3	NA	TGCGCCAGCAGCTTGGGCGGCGGGGGAAACACCATATATTTT	CASSLGGGGNTIYF
TRBV9	NA	TRBJ2-5	NA	TGTGCCAGCAGCGTAGATCCGTACCAAGAGACCCAGTACTTC	CASSVDPYQETQYF
TRBV7-3	NA	TRBJ2-7	NA	TGTGCCAGCAGCCCCCCGGGACCGAATAATAAGCAGTACTTC	CASSPPGPNNKQYF
TRBV25-1	TRBD1	TRBJ2-3	NA	TGTGCCAGCAGTGATTCTACGGGACAGAGCACAGATACGCAGTATTTT	CASSDSTGQSTDTQYF
TRBV7-3	NA	TRBJ2-7	NA	TGTGCCAGCAGCTTAAGCCGGGACAACGAGCAGTACTTC	CASSLSRDNEQYF
TRBV7-2	NA	TRBJ1-5	few	TGTGCCAGCAGCCCAAGCCCCGGACTTAGCAATCAGCCCCAGCATTTT	CASSPSPGLSNQPQHF
TRBV9	TRBD1	TRBJ1-1	NA	TGTGCCAGCAGCCCTCGGGACAGGGTTGCTTTCTTT	CASSPRDRVAFF
TRBV19	NA	TRBJ1-4	NA	TGTGCCAGTAGTCTCGGGGAGGTCCTGTTTTTT	CASSLGEVLFF
TRBV7-7	NA	TRBJ2-7	NA	TGTGCTAGCAGCTTAAACCCCTCGAGCGGCGAGCAGTACTTC	CASSLNPSSGEQYF
TRBV5-6	NA	TRBJ1-2	NA	TGTGCCAGCAGCTCGGACCTATATGGCTACACCTTC	CASSSDLYGYTF
TRBV5-1	NA	TRBJ2-7	NA	TGCGCCAGCAGCCAAAGCTCCTACGAGCAGTACTTC	CASSQSSYEQYF
TRBV6-2/TRBV6-3	NA	TRBJ1-6	few	TGTGCCAGCAGTTACGGTGGTATAATTTACTCACCCCTCCACTTT	CASSYGGIIYSPLHF
TRBV28	NA	TRBJ2-7	NA	TGTGCCAGCAGTTCCCCCCTGTTGGGGCTCTACGAGCAGTACTTC	CASSSPLLGLYEQYF
TRBV14	NA	TRBJ2-1	NA	TGTGCCAGCAGCCGTATCACCGTGTACAATGAGCAGTTCTTC	CASSRITVYNEQFF
TRBV5-4	NA	TRBJ1-4	NA	TGTGCCAGCAGCTTGGCGGGCGTGGATGAAAAACTGTTTTTT	CASSLAGVDEKLFF
TRBV6-5	NA	TRBJ1-4	NA	TGTGCCAGCAGTTACGGAGGTACTAATGAAAAACTGTTTTTT	CASSYGGTNEKLFF
TRBV10-3	TRBD2	TRBJ2-1	NA	TGTGCCATCAGTGCTTGGGGAGGGAAAGGCTACAATGAGCAGTTCTTC	CAISAWGGKGYNEQFF
TRBV29-1	NA	TRBJ2-5	NA	TGCAGCGCATCGCGGGGCCCACAAGAGACCCAGTACTTC	CSASRGPQETQYF
TRBV18	NA	TRBJ1-1	NA	TGTGCCAGCTCACCAGCCGTCGTGAACACTGAAGCTTTCTTT	CASSPAVVNTEAFF
TRBV19	TRBD1	TRBJ2-2	NA	TGTGCCAGTAGTATCTGGGACAGGGGCTCCGGGGAGCTGTTTTTT	CASSIWDRGSGELFF
TRBV7-7	NA	TRBJ2-5	NA	TGTGCTAGCAGCTTAGCCCGGGACACCCAAGAGACCCAGTACTTC	CASSLARDTQETQYF
TRBV4-3	TRBD1	TRBJ1-6	few	TGCGCCAGCAGCCAAGCGTCACAGGGGGTTCCCCTCCACTTT	CASSQASQGVPLHF
TRBV7-2	NA	TRBJ1-2	few	TGTGCCATCACAGAACAGGGATACTATGGCTACACCTTC	CAITEQGYYGYTF
TRBV18	TRBD2	TRBJ2-7	NA	TGTGCCAGCTCACCGGGGACTAGCGGATCCTACGAGCAGTACTTC	CASSPGTSGSYEQYF
TRBV7-9	NA	TRBJ2-7	NA	TGTGCCAGCAGCCCCCGGGGTCCCTACGAGCAGTACTTC	CASSPRGPYEQYF
TRBV7-2	NA	TRBJ1-6	NA	TGTGCCAGCAGCTTAGGAGGCCGCTTTAATTCACCCCTCCACTTT	CASSLGGRFNSPLHF
TRBV5-1	TRBD1	TRBJ2-5	NA	TGCGCCAGCAGCTGGGGACAGGGGAGTGGGACCCAGTACTTC	CASSWGQGSGTQYF
TRBV6-5	TRBD1	TRBJ2-3	NA	TGTGCCAGCAGTTACTCATGGACAGGGGTTTCGGATACGCAGTATTTT	CASSYSWTGVSDTQYF
TRBV25-1	TRBD1	TRBJ1-6	NA	TGTGCCAGCAGGGGACAGGGAAATTCACCCCTCCACTTT	CASRGQGNSPLHF
TRBV10-3	TRBD1	TRBJ2-7	NA	TGTGCCATAGGACAGGGTGGGACCTACGAGCAGTACTTC	CAIGQGGTYEQYF
TRBV5-8	NA	TRBJ1-5	NA	TGTGCCAGCTTCAAGGAGGACGACAGTAATCAGCCCCAGCATTTT	CASFKEDDSNQPQHF
TRBV18	NA	TRBJ1-3	NA	TGTGCCAGCTCACCGGTCAGAACTGGAAACACCATATATTTT	CASSPVRTGNTIYF
TRBV15	NA	TRBJ1-2	NA	TGTGCCACCAGCAGAGATTCCGGGACCTATGGCTACACCTTC	CATSRDSGTYGYTF
TRBV7-9	NA	TRBJ2-7	NA	TGTGCCAGCAGCTGGGGGGGGCAGGGGCGCACCTACGAGCAGTACTTC	CASSWGGQGRTYEQYF
TRBV4-3	NA	TRBJ2-7	NA	TGCGCCAGCAGCCAAGATCTCGGACTTTGGGACATCACCTACGAGCAGTACTTC	CASSQDLGLWDITYEQYF
TRBV4-1	NA	TRBJ1-2	NA	TGCGCCAGCAGCCAAGATAGAACGGTGACTAACTATGGCTACACCTTC	CASSQDRTVTNYGYTF
TRBV28	TRBD1	TRBJ1-1	NA	TGTGCCAGCAGTCCCCCCTCGGGACAGGGTGAAGGAGCTTTCTTT	CASSPPSGQGEGAFF
TRBV5-1	NA	TRBJ2-3	NA	TGCGCCAGCAGCTTGCTCCGGAAAGGGGTCCCCGCCGGTAGCACAGATACGCAGTATTTT	CASSLLRKGVPAGSTDTQYF
TRBV5-6	TRBD1	TRBJ1-6	NA	TGTGCCAGCAGTTACCGGGACAGGGGTAATTCACCCCTCCACTTT	CASSYRDRGNSPLHF
TRBV7-3	NA	TRBJ1-1	NA	TGTGCCAGCAGCCCGGACCGAGGGAGAGCAGCTTTCTTT	CASSPDRGRAAFF
TRBV6-5	TRBD1	TRBJ1-1	NA	TGTGCCAGCATCCCCGGGACAGAGAACACTGAAGCTTTCTTT	CASIPGTENTEAFF
TRBV4-2	NA	TRBJ2-7	NA	TGTGCCAGCAGCCAAGCCGGGACATTAACCTACGAGCAGTACTTC	CASSQAGTLTYEQYF
TRBV7-9	NA	TRBJ1-2	NA	TGTGCCAGCGGAGACCAGGGGCCGCGTAGTAACTATGGCTACACCTTC	CASGDQGPRSNYGYTF